This is a list of T cell receptor beta chains from one sample in a study of blood T cell repertoires in COVID-19. Repertoires were generated with immunoSEQ multiplex PCR, while TCRdb's copy carries only in-frame clones and drops some. Among around 100,000 clones listed, over 75% were seen once. The specimen sequenced was peripheral blood. The receptors shown here come from a human donor in a cohort sampled during active COVID-19. The CDR3 runs from the conserved cysteine through the conserved F or W. D genes are given only for firm matches. Clone size is shown for a subset of rows, as once, few, many or a class of expanded clone.

j_call,v_call,cdr3_length,clone_size,d_call,cdr3_aa,cdr3_nt
TRBJ2-3,TRBV7-3,16,.,TRBD2,CASSSGLAGLTDTQYF,TGTGCCAGCAGCTCGGGACTAGCGGGATTGACAGATACGCAGTATTTT
TRBJ2-5,TRBV2,12,once,.,CASRERPETQYF,TGTGCCAGCAGGGAGAGGCCGGAGACCCAGTACTTC
TRBJ1-2,TRBV6-1,15,.,.,CASSEGQTFNYGYTF,TGTGCCAGCAGTGAAGGACAGACCTTTAACTATGGCTACACCTTC
TRBJ1-1,TRBV5-1,13,.,.,CASSLDRPYSAFF,TGCGCCAGCAGCTTGGACAGACCATATTCTGCTTTCTTT
TRBJ2-7,TRBV4-2,14,.,.,CASSHGGGSYEQYF,TGTGCCAGCAGCCACGGTGGAGGCAGCTACGAGCAGTACTTC
TRBJ2-5,TRBV13,15,.,TRBD2,CASSSRLAGLETQYF,TGTGCCAGCAGCTCGAGACTAGCGGGGCTGGAGACCCAGTACTTC
TRBJ2-3,TRBV5-1,14,.,.,CASSLRQGTDTQYF,TGCGCCAGCAGCTTGAGACAGGGCACAGATACGCAGTATTTT
TRBJ2-3,TRBV9,16,.,TRBD2,CASSVSAGVLTDTQYF,TGTGCCAGCAGCGTATCGGCGGGGGTTCTCACAGATACGCAGTATTTT
TRBJ2-2,TRBV28,17,.,TRBD1,CASSPHTGTGFLRELFF,TGTGCCAGCAGTCCCCATACCGGGACAGGTTTTCTTAGGGAGCTGTTTTTT
TRBJ1-6,TRBV5-1,16,.,TRBD1,CASTEGQGFTNSPLHF,TGCGCCAGCACCGAGGGACAGGGGTTTACTAATTCACCCCTCCACTTT
TRBJ2-3,TRBV27,15,.,.,CASSLSPGEADTQYF,TGTGCCAGCAGTTTATCCCCAGGGGAAGCAGATACGCAGTATTTT
TRBJ2-7,TRBV4-1,14,few,.,CASSQDRGGYEQYF,TGCGCCAGCAGCCAAGATCGAGGGGGCTACGAGCAGTACTTC
TRBJ2-7,TRBV4-2,15,few,TRBD1,CASSQGTGVTYEQYF,TGTGCCAGCAGCCAAGGGACAGGGGTCACCTACGAGCAGTACTTC
TRBJ2-1,TRBV24-1,16,.,TRBD1,CATSEGTGIPYNEQFF,TGTGCCACCAGTGAGGGGACAGGCATCCCGTACAATGAGCAGTTCTTC
TRBJ2-1,TRBV10-2,17,.,TRBD2,CASSGDTSGSSYNEQFF,TGCGCCAGCAGTGGAGATACTAGCGGGAGCTCCTACAATGAGCAGTTCTTC
TRBJ1-2,TRBV28,14,.,.,CASSPIGQYYGYTF,TGTGCCAGCAGTCCCATCGGACAGTACTATGGCTACACCTTC